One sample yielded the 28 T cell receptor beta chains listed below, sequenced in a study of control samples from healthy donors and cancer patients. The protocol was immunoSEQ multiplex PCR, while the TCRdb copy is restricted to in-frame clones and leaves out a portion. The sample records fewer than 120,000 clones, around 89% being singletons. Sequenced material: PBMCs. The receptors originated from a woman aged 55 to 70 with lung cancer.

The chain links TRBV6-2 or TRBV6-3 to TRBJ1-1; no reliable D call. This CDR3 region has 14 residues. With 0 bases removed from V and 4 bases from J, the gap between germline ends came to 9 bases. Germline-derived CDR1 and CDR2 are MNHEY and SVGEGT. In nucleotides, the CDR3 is TGTGCCAGCAGTTACTCGCTCATCTCCACTGAAGCTTTCTTT. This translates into CASSYSLISTEAFF.

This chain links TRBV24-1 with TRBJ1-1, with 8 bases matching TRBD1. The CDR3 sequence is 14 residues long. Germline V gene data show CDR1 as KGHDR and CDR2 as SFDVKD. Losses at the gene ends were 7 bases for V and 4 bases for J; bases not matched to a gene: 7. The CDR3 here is CATRAGGEGTEAFF. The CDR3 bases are TGTGCCACCAGGGCAGGGGGCGAGGGCACTGAAGCTTTCTTT.

CDR3: CASTGGLNTEAFF. The CDR3 nucleotides read TGTGCCAGCACCGGGGGACTGAACACTGAAGCTTTCTTT. The chain has TRBV6-6 and TRBJ1-1; tentative D call: TRBD1 (5 bases). The germline V and J ends were trimmed by 7 bases and 0 bases, with 9 bases remaining between them. Germline-derived CDR1 and CDR2 are MNHNY and SVGAGI (reference sequence). The CDR3 is made up of 13 amino acids.

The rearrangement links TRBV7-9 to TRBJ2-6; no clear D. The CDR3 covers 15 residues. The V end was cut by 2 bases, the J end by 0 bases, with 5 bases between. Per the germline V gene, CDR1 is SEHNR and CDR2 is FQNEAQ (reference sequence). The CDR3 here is CASSLRASGANVLTF. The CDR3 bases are TGTGCCAGCAGCTTAAGAGCCTCTGGGGCCAACGTCCTGACTTTC.

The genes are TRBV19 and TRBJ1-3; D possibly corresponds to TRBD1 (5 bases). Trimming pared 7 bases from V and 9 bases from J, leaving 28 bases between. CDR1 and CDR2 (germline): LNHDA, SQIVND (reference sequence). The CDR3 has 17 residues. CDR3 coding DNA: TGTGCCAGTACCCTCAAACTTGGGACGAAGAGGGCAAGCACCATATATTTT. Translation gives CASTLKLGTKRASTIYF.

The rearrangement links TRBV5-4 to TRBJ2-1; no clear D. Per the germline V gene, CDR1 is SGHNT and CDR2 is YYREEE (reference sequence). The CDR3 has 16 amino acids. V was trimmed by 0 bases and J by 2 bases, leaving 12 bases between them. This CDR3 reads CASSLEGAAAYNEQFF. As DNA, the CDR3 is TGTGCCAGCAGCTTGGAGGGTGCCGCCGCCTACAATGAGCAGTTCTTC.

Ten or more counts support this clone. The CDR3 is CASRDSPYYGYTF. The DNA of the CDR3 is TGTGCCAGCAGGGACAGTCCCTACTATGGCTACACCTTC. The rearrangement joins TRBV6-5 to TRBJ1-2, with TRBD1 as a possible D gene (6 bases). Trimming cost V 6 bases and J 3 bases, with 11 bases left between them. Germline lookup yields CDR1 MNHEY and CDR2 SVGAGI. CDR3 length: 13 residues.

The CDR3: CASSWDGQETQYF. CDR3 in DNA: TGTGCCAGCAGTTGGGACGGACAAGAGACCCAGTACTTC. The rearrangement joins TRBV6-5 to TRBJ2-5; D assignment may be TRBD1 or TRBD2 (5 bases each). This CDR3 has 13 amino acids. The V gene lost 4 bases and the J gene lost 2 bases, with 8 bases spanning the gap. CDR1 and CDR2 from the germline V gene are MNHEY and SVGAGI.

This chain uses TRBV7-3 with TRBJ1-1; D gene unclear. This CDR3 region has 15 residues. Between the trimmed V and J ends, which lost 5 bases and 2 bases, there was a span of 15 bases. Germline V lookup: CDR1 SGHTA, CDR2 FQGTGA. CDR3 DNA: TGTGCCAGCAGCAGCCATCCTGCGGGAAACACTGAAGCTTTCTTT. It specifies CASSSHPAGNTEAFF.

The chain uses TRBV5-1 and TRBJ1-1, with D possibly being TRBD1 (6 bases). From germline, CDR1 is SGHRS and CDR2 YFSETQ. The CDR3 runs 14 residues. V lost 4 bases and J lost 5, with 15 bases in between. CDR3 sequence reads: CASSAIGGQTEAFF. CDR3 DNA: TGCGCCAGCAGCGCCATCGGGGGGCAAACTGAAGCTTTCTTT. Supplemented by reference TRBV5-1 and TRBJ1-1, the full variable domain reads KAGVTQTPRYLIKTRGQQVTLSCSPISGHRSVSWYQQTPGQGLQFLFEYFSETQRNKGNFPGRFSGRQFSNSRSEMNVSTLELGDSALYLCASSAIGGQTEAFFGQGTRLTVV.

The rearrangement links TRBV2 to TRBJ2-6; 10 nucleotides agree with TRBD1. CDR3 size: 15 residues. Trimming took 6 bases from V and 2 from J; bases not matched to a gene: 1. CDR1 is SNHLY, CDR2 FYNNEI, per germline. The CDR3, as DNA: TGTGCCAGCAGCGGACAGGGGGCTGGGGCCAACGTCCTGACTTTC. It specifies CASSGQGAGANVLTF.

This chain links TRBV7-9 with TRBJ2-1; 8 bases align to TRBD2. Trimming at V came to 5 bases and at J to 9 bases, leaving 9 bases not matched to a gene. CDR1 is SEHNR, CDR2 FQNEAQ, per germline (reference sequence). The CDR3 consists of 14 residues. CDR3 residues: CASSDRAGGAEQFF. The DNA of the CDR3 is TGTGCCAGCAGCGACCGGGCGGGAGGCGCTGAGCAGTTCTTC.

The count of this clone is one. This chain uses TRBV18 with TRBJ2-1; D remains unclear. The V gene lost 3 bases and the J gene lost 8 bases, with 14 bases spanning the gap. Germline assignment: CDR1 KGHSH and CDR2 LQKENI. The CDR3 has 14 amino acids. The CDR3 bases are TGTGCCAGCTCACCGAGCTTAGAGGTCCATGAGCAGTTCTTC. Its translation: CASSPSLEVHEQFF. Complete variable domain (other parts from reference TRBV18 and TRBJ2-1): NAGVMQNPRHLVRRRGQEARLRCSPMKGHSHVYWYRQLPEEGLKFMVYLQKENIIDESGMPKERFSAEFPKEGPSILRIQQVVRGDSAAYFCASSPSLEVHEQFFGPGTRLTVL.

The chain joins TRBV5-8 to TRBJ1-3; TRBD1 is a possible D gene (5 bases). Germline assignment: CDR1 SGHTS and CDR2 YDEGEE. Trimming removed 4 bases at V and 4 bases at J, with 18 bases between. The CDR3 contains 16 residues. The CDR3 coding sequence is TGTGCCAGCAGCCGGGGGTTCTCCCACCTCGGAAACACCATATATTTT. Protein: CASSRGFSHLGNTIYF.

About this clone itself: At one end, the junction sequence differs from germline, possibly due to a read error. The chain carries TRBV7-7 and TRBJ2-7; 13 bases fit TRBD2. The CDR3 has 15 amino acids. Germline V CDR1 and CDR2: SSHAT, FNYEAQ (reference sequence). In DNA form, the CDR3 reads TGTGCTAGCAGCCCCGGGACTAGCGGGAAGAACGAGCAGTACTTC. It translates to CASSPGTSGKNEQYF. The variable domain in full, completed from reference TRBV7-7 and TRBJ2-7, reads GAGVSQSPRYKVTKRGQDVTLRCDPISSHATLYWYQQALGQGPEFLTYFNYEAQPDKSGLPSDRFSAERPEGSISTLTIQRTEQRDSAMYRCASSPGTSGKNEQYFGPGTRLTVT.

The CDR3 bases are TGTGCCAGCAGCGTAGGACCGACACCTAACTATGGCTACACCTTC. Protein: CASSVGPTPNYGYTF. The chain uses TRBV9 and TRBJ1-2; D is unresolved. CDR1 and CDR2 from the germline V gene are SGDLS and YYNGEE. This CDR3 is built from 15 residues. V was trimmed by 0 bases and J by 0 bases, leaving 9 bases between them. Variable domain in full (rest from reference TRBV9 and TRBJ1-2): DSGVTQTPKHLITATGQRVTLRCSPRSGDLSVYWYQQSLDQGLQFLIQYYNGEERAKGNILERFSAQQFPDLHSELNLSSLELGDSALYFCASSVGPTPNYGYTFGSGTRLTVV.

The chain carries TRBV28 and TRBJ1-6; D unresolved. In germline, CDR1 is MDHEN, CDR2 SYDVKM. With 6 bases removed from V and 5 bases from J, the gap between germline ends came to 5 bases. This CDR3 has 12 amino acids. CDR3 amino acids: CASRQNNSPLHF. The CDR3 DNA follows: TGTGCCAGCAGACAGAATAATTCACCCCTCCACTTT.

CDR3 sequence: CATTLAGGRETQYF. The CDR3, as DNA: TGCGCCACCACACTAGCGGGAGGACGAGAGACCCAGTACTTC. The rearrangement joins TRBV5-1 to TRBJ2-5; 12 bases line up with TRBD2. The CDR3 has 14 amino acids. Per the germline V gene, CDR1 is SGHRS and CDR2 is YFSETQ. V was clipped by 9 bases and J by 4 bases; unmatched bases: 7.

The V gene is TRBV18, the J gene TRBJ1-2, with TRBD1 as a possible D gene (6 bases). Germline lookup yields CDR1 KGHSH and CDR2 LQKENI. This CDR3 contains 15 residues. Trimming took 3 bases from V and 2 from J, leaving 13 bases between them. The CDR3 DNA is TGTGCCAGCTCACCCGGGACAAAGAGAAACTATGGCTACACCTTC. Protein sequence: CASSPGTKRNYGYTF.

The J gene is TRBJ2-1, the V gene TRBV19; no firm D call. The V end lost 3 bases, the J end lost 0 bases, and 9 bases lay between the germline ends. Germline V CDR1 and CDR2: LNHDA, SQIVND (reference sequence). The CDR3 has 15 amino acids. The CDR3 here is CASSIRHFSYNEQFF. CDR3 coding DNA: TGTGCCAGTAGTATTCGCCACTTCTCCTACAATGAGCAGTTCTTC.

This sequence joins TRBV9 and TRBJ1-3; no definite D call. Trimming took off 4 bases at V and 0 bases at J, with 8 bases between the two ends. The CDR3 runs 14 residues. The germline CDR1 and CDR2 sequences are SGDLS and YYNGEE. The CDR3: CASSPTVSGNTIYF. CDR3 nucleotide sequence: TGTGCCAGCAGCCCCACGGTCTCTGGAAACACCATATATTTT.

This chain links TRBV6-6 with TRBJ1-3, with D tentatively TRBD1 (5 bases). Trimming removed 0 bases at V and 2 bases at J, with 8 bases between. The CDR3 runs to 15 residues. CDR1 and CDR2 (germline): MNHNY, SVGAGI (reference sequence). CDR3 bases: TGTGCCAGCAGTTACTCCGGGACGGCTGGAAACACCATATATTTT. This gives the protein CASSYSGTAGNTIYF.

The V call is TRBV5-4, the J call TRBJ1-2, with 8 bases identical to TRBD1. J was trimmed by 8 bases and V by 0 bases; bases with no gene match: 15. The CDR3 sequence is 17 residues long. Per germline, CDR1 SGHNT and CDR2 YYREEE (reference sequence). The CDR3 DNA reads TGTGCCAGCAGCTTGGGTGGACAGGGACCTGTCAGGCTAGGCTACACCTTC. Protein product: CASSLGGQGPVRLGYTF.

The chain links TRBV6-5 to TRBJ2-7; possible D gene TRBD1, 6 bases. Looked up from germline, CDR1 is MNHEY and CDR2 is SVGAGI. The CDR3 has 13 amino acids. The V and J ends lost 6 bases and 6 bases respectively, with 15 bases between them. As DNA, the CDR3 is TGTGCCAGCAGAAGACTTACAGGGCCCGAGCAGTACTTC. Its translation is CASRRLTGPEQYF.

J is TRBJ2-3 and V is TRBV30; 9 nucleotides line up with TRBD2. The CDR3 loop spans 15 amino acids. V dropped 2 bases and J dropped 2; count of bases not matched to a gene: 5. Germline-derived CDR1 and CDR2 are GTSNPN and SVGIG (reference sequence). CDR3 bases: TGTGCCTGGAGTCCGCCTAGCGGGAACACAGATACGCAGTATTTT. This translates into CAWSPPSGNTDTQYF.

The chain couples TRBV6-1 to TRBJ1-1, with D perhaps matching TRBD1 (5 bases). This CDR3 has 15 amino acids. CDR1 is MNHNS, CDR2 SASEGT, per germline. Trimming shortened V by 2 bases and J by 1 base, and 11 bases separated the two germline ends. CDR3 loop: CASSEMSGGNTEAFF. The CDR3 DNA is TGTGCCAGCAGTGAAATGTCTGGGGGGAACACTGAAGCTTTCTTT.

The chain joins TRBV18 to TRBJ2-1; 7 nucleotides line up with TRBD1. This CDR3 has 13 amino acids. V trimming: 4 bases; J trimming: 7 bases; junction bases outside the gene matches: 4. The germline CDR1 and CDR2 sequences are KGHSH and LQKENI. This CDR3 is CASSRGQPNEQFF. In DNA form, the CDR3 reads TGTGCCAGCTCACGGGGACAGCCTAATGAGCAGTTCTTC.

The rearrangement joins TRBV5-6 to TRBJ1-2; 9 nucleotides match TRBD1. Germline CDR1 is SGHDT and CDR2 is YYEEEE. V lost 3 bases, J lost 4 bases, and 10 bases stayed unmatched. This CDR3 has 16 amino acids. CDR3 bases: TGTGCCAGCAGCTCCGGATCCACGACAGGGGGCTATGGCTACACCTTC. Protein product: CASSSGSTTGGYGYTF.